The clone carrying this T cell receptor beta chain appeared once. Participants were aged roughly 18 to 95 years, lived in around 22 US areas, and enrolled virtually. Exposed enrollees encountered a COVID-19 case at some point within 2 weeks before study entry. Using immunoSEQ multiplex PCR, the repertoire was profiled, and TCRdb retains in-frame clones only, with some absent. The sample records 200,000 to 250,000 clones, less than 90% being singletons. V was shortened by 4 bases and J by 6 bases, with 14 bases between the two germline ends. This CDR3 is 15 amino acids long. Germline-derived CDR1 and CDR2 are KGHDR and SFDVKD. The sample originates from a study of blood T cell repertoires in COVID-19. Background on the study: Nucleic acid was either cDNA or gDNA, and it came from T cells, B-cell-depleted T cells, or PBMCs.

The clonotype originates from a woman aged 25 to 45 who had been exposed to COVID-19. Specimen: PBMCs or T cells enriched from blood (not recorded which). The V and J genes are TRBV24-1 and TRBJ2-2, with D maybe TRBD1 (6 bases). The CDR3 protein is CATSDPGTRAGELFF. DNA for the CDR3: TGTGCCACCAGTGACCCCGGGACACGGGCCGGGGAGCTGTTTTTT.